Here is one T cell receptor (beta chain) with its context. What it recognizes is unknown. Trimming at V came to 1 base and at J to 4 bases, leaving 5 bases not matched to a gene. Germline loops: CDR1 SEHNR, CDR2 FQNEAQ (reference sequence). The length of the CDR3 is 15 residues. These data come from a study of cytomegalovirus exposure and HLA in healthy donors. Study-wide results and limits: Later analysis identified a missense DCLRE1C variant that was linked to TCR beta V- and J-gene trimming.

The PCR contained 60 Vbeta and 13 Jbeta primers. Method: immunoSEQ multiplex PCR; TCRdb's copy keeps in-frame clones and lacks some. The data hold more than 65,000 clones, with roughly four fifths observed a single time. This rearrangement joins TRBV7-9 to TRBJ2-7, with 9 bases identical to TRBD2. This TCR was sampled from a woman in her sixties or seventies in good health and CMV-seropositive. Material for sequencing was PBMCs. The DNA of the CDR3 is TGTGCCAGCAGCTTAGATGGCGGGAGGGGATACGAGCAGTACTTC. Translated: CASSLDGGRGYEQYF.